These T cell receptor beta chains were read from a single sample in a study of CD8 T cells in Susac syndrome. TCRdb recomputed calls from the immunoSEQ multiplex PCR reads with MiXCR, one row per CDR3 protein. Of 95,000 to 150,000 distinct CDR3 sequences in the sample, 96% were seen once. Sequencing was performed on CD4+ T cells from PBMCs. These receptors originate from a human donor with Susac syndrome. Both conserved end residues are part of each CDR3. A D gene is named only where the DNA matches it firmly. The size entry is marked missing in some rows and otherwise reads once, few, many or a size class.

v_gene	abundance	d_gene	j_gene	CDR3aa	CDR3nt
TRBV5-1	.	.	TRBJ2-3	CASSTPDSTDTQYF	TGCGCCAGCAGCACCCCGGACAGCACAGATACGCAGTATTTT
TRBV30	.	TRBD1	TRBJ2-7	CAWSRSRGSYEQYF	TGTGCCTGGAGTCGCAGCAGGGGGTCCTACGAGCAGTACTTC
TRBV12-3/TRBV12-4	.	.	TRBJ2-3	CASSSWEDSTDTQYF	TGTGCCAGCAGTTCATGGGAGGATAGCACAGATACGCAGTATTTT
TRBV7-2	.	.	TRBJ2-7	CASSVGTLYEQYF	TGTGCCAGCAGCGTTGGGACTCTCTACGAGCAGTACTTC
TRBV12-3/TRBV12-4	.	TRBD1	TRBJ1-5	CASSLLLGTDYNQPQHF	TGTGCCAGCAGTCTTTTGCTGGGGACAGACTACAATCAGCCCCAGCATTTT
TRBV5-1	.	TRBD2	TRBJ2-1	CASRSTSANEQFF	TGCGCCAGCCGCTCCACTAGCGCTAATGAGCAGTTCTTC
TRBV12-3/TRBV12-4	.	TRBD1	TRBJ1-1	CASSPGTGRMNTEAFF	TGTGCCAGCAGTCCGGGGACAGGGCGCATGAACACTGAAGCTTTCTTT
TRBV11-1	.	.	TRBJ1-2	CASSFPADRGDGYTF	TGTGCCAGCAGCTTCCCGGCGGATAGGGGAGATGGCTACACCTTC
TRBV12-3/TRBV12-4	.	.	TRBJ2-7	CASTLEGATYEQYF	TGTGCCAGCACCCTGGAGGGGGCCACCTACGAGCAGTACTTC
TRBV7-2	.	.	TRBJ2-7	CASSLGPVYEQYF	TGTGCCAGCAGCTTAGGCCCCGTCTACGAGCAGTACTTC
TRBV27	once	TRBD1	TRBJ1-2	CASSSLGQGTYGYTF	TGTGCCAGCAGTTCTCTAGGACAGGGCACCTATGGCTACACCTTC
TRBV15	.	TRBD2	TRBJ2-5	CATSKGLAGESETQYF	TGTGCCACCAGCAAAGGACTAGCGGGAGAATCGGAGACCCAGTACTTC
TRBV20-1	once	.	TRBJ2-3	CSGSRGTDTQYF	TGCAGTGGGAGTAGAGGCACAGATACGCAGTATTTT
TRBV7-9	.	.	TRBJ1-1	CASSSTVMNTEAFF	TGTGCCAGCAGCTCGACAGTAATGAACACTGAAGCTTTCTTT
TRBV20-1	once	.	TRBJ1-1	CSAEKTVPDEAFF	TGCAGTGCTGAAAAGACTGTACCTGATGAAGCTTTCTTT
TRBV9	.	.	TRBJ2-3	CASSVDVAGPADTQYF	TGTGCCAGCAGCGTAGACGTGGCGGGACCGGCAGATACGCAGTATTTT
TRBV20-1	.	TRBD2	TRBJ2-3	CSAVAGENTDTQYF	TGCAGTGCTGTAGCGGGAGAAAACACAGATACGCAGTATTTT
TRBV7-2	.	TRBD2	TRBJ2-1	CASSRAGELNEQFF	TGTGCCAGCAGCAGAGCGGGAGAGCTTAATGAGCAGTTCTTC
TRBV28	.	TRBD2	TRBJ2-3	CASSEGLAGGPRDTQYF	TGTGCCAGCAGTGAGGGGCTAGCGGGAGGACCCCGAGATACGCAGTATTTT
TRBV15	.	.	TRBJ2-3	CATSRDYYRSLDTQYF	TGTGCCACCAGCAGAGATTACTATCGAAGCCTGGATACGCAGTATTTT
TRBV21-1	once	.	TRBJ2-7	CAGNRASGRSEQYF	TGTGCCGGTAATCGGGCTAGCGGGAGGAGTGAGCAGTACTTC
TRBV28	.	.	TRBJ2-2	CASSPTQTVGTGELFF	TGTGCCAGCAGCCCAACCCAGACAGTCGGAACCGGGGAGCTGTTTTTT
TRBV14	.	TRBD2	TRBJ2-1	CASSQAGTSVYNEQFF	TGTGCCAGCAGCCAAGCCGGGACTAGCGTCTACAATGAGCAGTTCTTC
TRBV6-5	few	.	TRBJ2-2	CASSFRAGELFF	TGTGCCAGCAGTTTCCGGGCCGGGGAGCTGTTTTTT
TRBV12-3/TRBV12-4	once	.	TRBJ1-1	CASSLLEGYTEAFF	TGTGCCAGCAGTTTGTTGGAGGGGTACACTGAAGCTTTCTTT
TRBV6-2/TRBV6-3	.	.	TRBJ1-2	CASSQGRFLGYTF	TGTGCCAGCAGCCAGGGACGTTTTTTAGGCTACACCTTC
TRBV25-1	few	.	TRBJ2-6	CASSVSGANVLTF	TGTGCCAGCAGTGTATCTGGGGCCAACGTCCTGACTTTC
TRBV19	.	.	TRBJ2-1	CASSIRGEVIGNEQFF	TGTGCCAGTAGTATTCGAGGGGAAGTTATCGGAAATGAGCAGTTCTTC
TRBV4-1	.	TRBD1	TRBJ2-5	CASSQDRGRGETQYF	TGCGCCAGCAGCCAAGACAGGGGGCGGGGAGAGACCCAGTACTTC
TRBV20-1	.	.	TRBJ2-7	CSARWAEPYEQYF	TGCAGTGCTAGATGGGCGGAGCCCTACGAGCAGTACTTC
TRBV6-1	.	TRBD2	TRBJ2-5	CASSRLAGGGTQYF	TGTGCCAGCAGTCGACTAGCGGGAGGGGGGACCCAGTACTTC
TRBV20-1	.	TRBD1	TRBJ1-2	CSAVTGQGAYGYTF	TGCAGTGCTGTAACGGGACAGGGGGCTTACGGCTACACCTTC
TRBV12-3/TRBV12-4	.	TRBD1	TRBJ1-5	CASRPWGQGVDQPQHF	TGTGCCAGCAGGCCCTGGGGACAGGGGGTTGATCAGCCCCAGCATTTT
TRBV7-2	.	TRBD2	TRBJ2-7	CASSLLAGEYEQYF	TGTGCCAGCAGCCTATTAGCGGGAGAATACGAGCAGTACTTC
TRBV18	.	TRBD1	TRBJ1-1	CASSPTGQGLGTEAFF	TGTGCCAGCTCACCCACGGGACAGGGGCTTGGCACTGAAGCTTTCTTT
TRBV20-1	.	.	TRBJ2-3	CSAQAAGTDTQYF	TGCAGTGCACAAGCGGCGGGTACAGATACGCAGTATTTT
TRBV30	.	.	TRBJ2-3	CAWTYRDPHTQYF	TGTGCCTGGACCTACAGGGACCCTCATACGCAGTATTTT
TRBV20-1	.	.	TRBJ2-1	CSAHGSYNEQFF	TGCAGTGCCCATGGCTCCTACAATGAGCAGTTCTTC
TRBV4-2	once	.	TRBJ2-1	CASSQRRASLNEQFF	TGTGCCAGCAGCCAACGTAGGGCTAGCCTCAATGAGCAGTTCTTC
TRBV7-9	.	.	TRBJ1-2	CASSLDGYTF	TGTGCCAGCAGCTTAGATGGCTACACCTTC
TRBV5-1	.	.	TRBJ1-1	CASSLTGSNTEAFF	TGCGCCAGCAGCTTGACGGGGTCGAACACTGAAGCTTTCTTT
TRBV20-1	.	TRBD1	TRBJ2-2	CSAKTGTGVTGELFF	TGCAGTGCCAAGACCGGGACAGGAGTAACCGGGGAGCTGTTTTTT
TRBV5-4	.	.	TRBJ1-3	CASSLAPRAGNTIYF	TGTGCCAGCAGCCTAGCTCCCAGGGCTGGAAACACCATATATTTT
TRBV4-3	.	.	TRBJ2-3	CASSQAGSTTSTDTQYF	TGCGCCAGCAGCCAAGCGGGCTCGACTACTAGCACAGATACGCAGTATTTT
TRBV20-1	.	TRBD1	TRBJ1-5	CSADRGPDQPQHF	TGCAGTGCTGACAGGGGGCCGGATCAGCCCCAGCATTTT
TRBV20-1	.	.	TRBJ2-1	CSANGQFF	TGCAGTGCTAATGGGCAGTTCTTC
TRBV19	.	TRBD2	TRBJ2-2	CASAAGVDTGELFF	TGTGCCAGTGCGGCGGGAGTTGACACCGGGGAGCTGTTTTTT
TRBV29-1	.	.	TRBJ2-3	CSALGTEENTDTQYF	TGCAGCGCCTTAGGGACCGAAGAGAACACAGATACGCAGTATTTT
TRBV9	.	.	TRBJ2-1	CASSVAPLNEQFF	TGTGCCAGCAGCGTAGCCCCCCTCAATGAGCAGTTCTTC
TRBV29-1	.	TRBD2	TRBJ2-1	CSVVLGTRDNEQFF	TGCAGCGTTGTTTTGGGGACTAGGGACAATGAGCAGTTCTTC
TRBV5-4	.	TRBD2	TRBJ2-1	CASSLGGLAGGSYNEQFF	TGTGCCAGCAGCTTGGGGGGCCTAGCGGGAGGGTCCTACAATGAGCAGTTCTTC
TRBV13	.	.	TRBJ2-6	CASSLKGAGANVLTF	TGTGCCAGCAGCTTAAAGGGAGCAGGGGCCAACGTCCTGACTTTC
TRBV15	.	.	TRBJ1-4	CATRGATNEKLFF	TGTGCCACCAGAGGTGCAACTAATGAAAAACTGTTTTTT
TRBV6-2/TRBV6-3	.	TRBD1	TRBJ1-2	CASSYQDRVPIYGYTF	TGTGCCAGCAGTTACCAGGACAGGGTCCCCATCTATGGCTACACCTTC
TRBV5-1	.	TRBD1	TRBJ1-1	CASRKDRGGTEAFF	TGCGCCAGCCGGAAGGACAGGGGTGGTACTGAAGCTTTCTTT
TRBV20-1	.	TRBD2	TRBJ2-7	CSARLGLAGPKIEQYF	TGCAGTGCTAGATTAGGGCTAGCGGGGCCTAAAATCGAGCAGTACTTC